Presented here are 6 T cell receptor beta chains from one specimen sequenced in a study of regulatory T cells in long-lasting Graves disease. As to time point: newly diagnosed GD, antithyroid drugs for less than 3 months. PBMCs were the source of the RNA used for TCR sequencing. CDR3-region Arm-PCR and iRepertoire HTBI primers produced the TCR beta libraries. Each CDR3 protein gets one entry after TCRdb re-called the multiplex PCR reads with MiXCR. The data hold roughly 560,000 distinct CDR3 sequences, with 12% observed a single time. The sample was also reused in another study, on T cells in Graves' hyperthyroidism and ophthalmopathy.

The material was peripheral blood mononuclear cells (PBMCs), obtained at new diagnosis, from a patient treated with antithyroid drugs. These receptors came from a young woman with Graves disease.

The table lists this clonotype with a few counts. This chain uses TRBV24-1 with TRBJ2-1; D remains ambiguous. Germline V gene lookup returns CDR1 KGHDR and CDR2 SFDVKD. The V end was cut by 5 bases, the J end by 0 bases, with 13 bases between. The CDR3 extends over 16 amino acids. The CDR3 here is CATSAAQLSSYNEQFF. The CDR3 coding sequence is TGTGCCACCAGTGCCGCCCAGTTGAGCTCCTACAATGAGCAGTTCTTC.

The gene calls are TRBV6-1 and TRBJ1-1; TRBD1 might be the D (6 bases). The CDR3 spans 15 residues. The V end lost 6 bases, the J end lost 4 bases, and 18 bases lay between the germline ends. Germline loops: CDR1 MNHNS, CDR2 SASEGT. The DNA of the CDR3 is TGTGCCAGCAGAATCCATTCCTTAGGGGGCACTGAAGCTTTCTTT. Translated, it gives CASRIHSLGGTEAFF.

This clonotype has a count of ten or more. The V and J genes are TRBV2 and TRBJ1-6; D possibly corresponds to TRBD1 (5 bases). CDR1 and CDR2 from the germline V gene are SNHLY and FYNNEI. The length of the CDR3 is 15 residues. V was pared by 8 bases and J by 4 bases, with 15 bases between. CDR3 loop: CASLKLTDYNSPLHF. The CDR3 DNA reads as TGTGCCAGCCTAAAATTGACAGATTATAATTCACCCCTCCACTTT.

This clonotype was found many times. The CDR3 sequence is CASSPTGNNQPQHF. CDR3 sequence (DNA): TGTGCCAGCAGTCCTACAGGGAACAATCAGCCCCAGCATTTT. V is TRBV27 and J is TRBJ1-5; maybe TRBD1 (6 bases). The CDR3 is made up of 14 amino acids. Trimming shortened V by 5 bases and J by 3 bases, and 11 bases separated the two germline ends. The germline CDR1 and CDR2 sequences are MNHEY and SMNVEV (reference sequence).

This clonotype was seen at least ten times. The chain has TRBV2 and TRBJ2-3; D perhaps matches TRBD2 (5 bases). The CDR3 consists of 13 residues. Trimming removed 7 bases at V and 5 bases at J, with 13 bases between. Looked up from germline, CDR1 is SNHLY and CDR2 is FYNNEI. The CDR3 region is CASNGLTVDTQYF. CDR3 bases: TGTGCCAGCAATGGACTTACGGTAGATACGCAGTATTTT.

This clonotype was counted a few times. The chain carries TRBV20-1 and TRBJ2-1; D not certain. CDR1 is DFQATT, CDR2 SNEGSKA, per germline (reference sequence). V lost 0 bases and J 0 bases, leaving 18 bases between the germline ends. The CDR3 is 18 amino acids. In DNA form, the CDR3 reads TGCAGTGCTAGAGACCCTCTTCCACAGAGAAACTCCTACAATGAGCAGTTCTTC. Amino acid sequence: CSARDPLPQRNSYNEQFF.